This T cell receptor beta chain was captured by sequencing in a study of T cell repertoires in cytomegalovirus infection. For the study at large: TCR beta signatures that were public indicated CMV infection and matching HLA type.

Trimming pared 1 base from V and 5 bases from J, leaving 14 bases between. The V gene's germline CDR1 is SGHVS and CDR2 FQNEAQ. The CDR3 has 15 residues. There are many counts of this clonotype. TCRdb re-called the reads with MiXCR, one entry per CDR3 protein. The table includes about 400,000 distinct CDR3 sequences, over 15% detected once. Input material: PBMCs. The sequence was obtained from a human donor in good health (CMV status not recorded). Some clones in this sample may be carry-over from other donors' samples. V usage is TRBV7-8 and J usage is TRBJ1-1; no clear D. This CDR3 reads CASSLEVLGGTEAFF. In nucleotides, the CDR3 is TGTGCCAGCAGCTTAGAGGTCCTCGGAGGGACTGAAGCTTTCTTT.